A selection of T cell receptor beta chains follows, all from one sample in a study of T cells after posttransplantation cyclophosphamide. This table comes from immunoSEQ multiplex PCR, and its TCRdb copy is limited to in-frame clones, with some not included. The table shows approximately 47,000 clones, with roughly 93% occurring only once. Material for sequencing was PBMCs. These receptors came from a woman between 45 and 65 years old in good health and a related stem cell transplant donor. CDR3s include the opening cysteine and the closing phenylalanine or tryptophan. The order of the fields is J gene, V gene, CDR3 protein.

J gene: TRBJ1-5; V gene: TRBV6-1; CDR3 protein: CASSDGIRGHQPQHF
J gene: TRBJ1-1; V gene: TRBV5-1; CDR3 protein: CASSLQGALTEAFF
J gene: TRBJ1-2; V gene: TRBV5-6; CDR3 protein: CASSEELGGGYTF
J gene: TRBJ2-1; V gene: TRBV9; CDR3 protein: CASSAAGGWINEQFF
J gene: TRBJ2-7; V gene: TRBV5-1; CDR3 protein: CASSPDSSYEQYF
J gene: TRBJ1-1; V gene: TRBV6-4; CDR3 protein: CASSDSRGGRVNTEAFF
J gene: TRBJ2-1; V gene: TRBV6-5; CDR3 protein: CASSGTIGEQFF
J gene: TRBJ1-4; V gene: TRBV9; CDR3 protein: CASSAQGWEVEKLFF
J gene: TRBJ2-1; V gene: TRBV12-5; CDR3 protein: CASGLMTSGRANNEQFF
J gene: TRBJ1-1; V gene: TRBV19; CDR3 protein: CASSILNTEAFF
J gene: TRBJ2-7; V gene: TRBV19; CDR3 protein: CASSIEYGRVYEQYF
J gene: TRBJ1-1; V gene: TRBV5-8; CDR3 protein: CASSAGQGNEAFF
J gene: TRBJ2-1; V gene: TRBV10-3; CDR3 protein: CAVRGEREGDNEQFF
J gene: TRBJ1-6; V gene: TRBV7-9; CDR3 protein: CASSTAGTPSPLHF
J gene: TRBJ2-7; V gene: TRBV6-5; CDR3 protein: CASRTTGGLGSEQYF
J gene: TRBJ1-3; V gene: TRBV7-9; CDR3 protein: CASSLAGLLPAGNTIYF
J gene: TRBJ2-7; V gene: TRBV28; CDR3 protein: CASCPPRDRDLHYEQYF
J gene: TRBJ2-5; V gene: TRBV5-6; CDR3 protein: CASSSWGLQETQYF
J gene: TRBJ2-2; V gene: TRBV6-4; CDR3 protein: CASSETSAGTGELFF
J gene: TRBJ2-1; V gene: TRBV28; CDR3 protein: CASRVDRTSGRAWHEQFF
J gene: TRBJ1-5; V gene: TRBV5-6; CDR3 protein: CASSSAGTEANQPQHF
J gene: TRBJ1-2; V gene: TRBV28; CDR3 protein: CASSQERRRDYGYTF
J gene: TRBJ2-3; V gene: TRBV6-1; CDR3 protein: CASSETWTGTDTQYF
J gene: TRBJ2-3; V gene: TRBV6-4; CDR3 protein: CASSGAPGEGTDTQYF
J gene: TRBJ2-2; V gene: TRBV7-8; CDR3 protein: CASSLGPGGTGELFF
J gene: TRBJ2-3; V gene: TRBV11-3; CDR3 protein: CASSLDIVDTQYF
J gene: TRBJ2-1; V gene: TRBV11-3; CDR3 protein: CASSFHPSSYNEQFF
J gene: TRBJ2-7; V gene: TRBV7-9; CDR3 protein: CASSLTGGSYEQYF
J gene: TRBJ1-4; V gene: TRBV28; CDR3 protein: CASSLHRGGFNEKLFF
J gene: TRBJ1-3; V gene: TRBV9; CDR3 protein: CASSVEQGFNTIYF
J gene: TRBJ2-7; V gene: TRBV11-3; CDR3 protein: CASSLGVGYEQYF
J gene: TRBJ2-2; V gene: TRBV4-2; CDR3 protein: CASSQDHTSETGELFF
J gene: TRBJ2-7; V gene: TRBV7-8; CDR3 protein: CASSLVGLAGGSEQYF
J gene: TRBJ2-2; V gene: TRBV5-1; CDR3 protein: CASSPAGGARTGELFF
J gene: TRBJ1-1; V gene: TRBV5-1; CDR3 protein: CASSPRRGSTEAFF
J gene: TRBJ2-7; V gene: TRBV10-3; CDR3 protein: CAITDSRLAPPEQYF
J gene: TRBJ2-5; V gene: TRBV5-1; CDR3 protein: CASSLGPSETQYF
J gene: TRBJ2-1; V gene: TRBV28; CDR3 protein: CASSSLAGDNEQFF
J gene: TRBJ2-3; V gene: TRBV6-4; CDR3 protein: CASSDGRATDTQYF
J gene: TRBJ2-1; V gene: TRBV6-5; CDR3 protein: CASSPRATSYNEQFF
J gene: TRBJ1-1; V gene: TRBV14; CDR3 protein: CASSQDLRGAEAFF
J gene: TRBJ2-2; V gene: TRBV5-1; CDR3 protein: CASSLEGQGNTGELFF